This is a list of T cell receptor beta chains from one sample in a study of blood T cell repertoires in COVID-19. Using immunoSEQ multiplex PCR, the repertoire was profiled, and TCRdb retains in-frame clones only, with some absent. The sample contains fewer than 350,000 clones, over 75% of which appear only once. The material sequenced was PBMCs or T cells enriched from blood (not recorded which). The receptors were sampled from a woman in her 30s who had recovered from COVID-19. Each CDR3 is given with its conserved first and last residue. D genes are given only for firm matches. For some rows the clone size is stated as once, few or many, or as a class when expanded; others skip it.

J	D	size	V	DNA	CDR3
TRBJ1-1	TRBD1	.	TRBV29-1	TGCAGCGTTGATTGGGTCAGGGGGACGAGAATGAACACTGAAGCTTTCTTT	CSVDWVRGTRMNTEAFF
TRBJ2-7	TRBD2	.	TRBV6-5	TGTGCCAGCAGGACTAGCGGGGGCCCCGGGTACGAGCAGTACTTC	CASRTSGGPGYEQYF
TRBJ2-7	TRBD1	.	TRBV13	TGTGCCAGCAGCTACCTCGGGACAGGGGTCCTACATTACGAGCAGTACTTC	CASSYLGTGVLHYEQYF
TRBJ1-1	.	.	TRBV12-3/TRBV12-4	TGTGCCAGCAGTTTAGCCAGGGATTCGCAGGCTTTCTTT	CASSLARDSQAFF
TRBJ1-3	.	.	TRBV19	TGTGCCAGTACCCGCACCGGAGCCAGAAACACCATATATTTT	CASTRTGARNTIYF
TRBJ2-1	TRBD2	.	TRBV4-2	TGTGCCAGCAGCCAAGTGAGCGTAACTAGCGGGAGCTCCTACAATGAGCAGTTCTTC	CASSQVSVTSGSSYNEQFF
TRBJ1-2	TRBD1	few	TRBV6-2/TRBV6-3	TGTGCCAGCAGTCGGACAGGGATCAACTATGGCTACACCTTC	CASSRTGINYGYTF
TRBJ2-7	.	.	TRBV24-1	TGTGCCACCAGTGATTCCAGAGGGTGGGGAGAGTCGGTATACGAGCAGTACTTC	CATSDSRGWGESVYEQYF
TRBJ2-5	TRBD1	.	TRBV6-6	TGTGCCAGCGCGACAACAGGGGATCCCCAAGAGACCCAGTACTTC	CASATTGDPQETQYF
TRBJ1-2	.	.	TRBV7-9	TGTGCCAGCAGCCCACAGGGTATGGGGGGCTACACCTTC	CASSPQGMGGYTF
TRBJ1-2	TRBD1	.	TRBV10-1	TGCGCCAGCTCGGACAGGGAAGGCGGCTACACCTTC	CASSDREGGYTF
TRBJ2-7	.	.	TRBV12-1	TGTGCCAGCAGCCCCCGGGACTACGTAACCTACGAGCAGTACTTC	CASSPRDYVTYEQYF
TRBJ1-4	.	.	TRBV28	TGTGCCAGCAGTTCAAGGTGGGGGGTAATAGCAACTAATGAAAAACTGTTTTTT	CASSSRWGVIATNEKLFF
TRBJ1-2	TRBD1	.	TRBV11-2	TGTGCCAGCAGGGAACTAGGGGGCCACTATGGCTACACCTTC	CASRELGGHYGYTF
TRBJ2-3	TRBD2	few	TRBV28	TGTGCCAGCAGCTCACTCCATAGCGGGAGGGCCACAGATACGCAGTATTTT	CASSSLHSGRATDTQYF
TRBJ2-3	.	.	TRBV9	TGTGCCAGCAGCGTAACAGGGGATACGCAGTATTTT	CASSVTGDTQYF
TRBJ2-1	.	.	TRBV11-3	TGTGCCAGCAGCTCCGAATTCGGAGGGGAGCAGTTCTTC	CASSSEFGGEQFF
TRBJ2-3	TRBD2	.	TRBV5-1	TGCGCCAGCAGCTTGTTCGGACTAGCGGAAACTAGCACAGATACGCAGTATTTT	CASSLFGLAETSTDTQYF
TRBJ1-1	TRBD1	.	TRBV24-1	TGTGCCACCAGTCTTTCTGGAACAGGGGGCAGGGCTTTCTTT	CATSLSGTGGRAFF
TRBJ1-4	TRBD1	.	TRBV27	TGTGCCAGCATGGACAGGGTAGAGGAAAAACTGTTTTTT	CASMDRVEEKLFF
TRBJ1-5	TRBD1	.	TRBV28	TGTGCCAGCAGTTTACCAGGGACAGTTCGCAATCAGCCCCAGCATTTT	CASSLPGTVRNQPQHF
TRBJ1-4	.	.	TRBV3-1/TRBV3-2	TGTGCCAGCAGCGAGAGACAAGCTAATGAAAAACTGTTTTTT	CASSERQANEKLFF
TRBJ2-5	.	.	TRBV5-1	TGCGCCAGCAGCCCGGCCGACGCGCAGGGAGAGACCCAGTACTTC	CASSPADAQGETQYF
TRBJ1-1	.	once	TRBV11-1	TGTGCCAGCAGCTTAAGCCAGGGCTACACTGAAGCTTTCTTT	CASSLSQGYTEAFF
TRBJ1-1	.	.	TRBV28	TGTGCCAGCAGTGGACCAGGGCTGTCGAACACTGAAGCTTTCTTT	CASSGPGLSNTEAFF
TRBJ2-6	.	.	TRBV9	TGTGCCAGCAGCGCCCTCTCTGGGGCCAACGTCCTGACTTTC	CASSALSGANVLTF
TRBJ2-4	.	.	TRBV7-8	TGTGCCAGCAGCTTAGTATCAGGGGCAGTAATTCAGTACTTC	CASSLVSGAVIQYF
TRBJ2-2	.	.	TRBV27	TGTGCCAGCAGAAGTACGCCGGACACCGGGGAGCTGTTTTTT	CASRSTPDTGELFF
TRBJ1-6	.	.	TRBV18	TGTGCCAGCCACGGACAGTATAATTCACCCCTCCACTTT	CASHGQYNSPLHF
TRBJ2-7	TRBD2	.	TRBV19	TGTGCCAGTAGTCCCCTAGCGGGAGGGACCTACGAGCAGTACTTC	CASSPLAGGTYEQYF
TRBJ2-7	TRBD2	.	TRBV7-3	TGTGCCAGCAGCTTAACCGGGACTAGAGTTTACGAGCAGTACTTC	CASSLTGTRVYEQYF
TRBJ1-5	.	.	TRBV19	TGTGCCAGTACCTTGGACAGCCTATATAGCAATCAGCCCCAGCATTTT	CASTLDSLYSNQPQHF
TRBJ1-2	TRBD1	.	TRBV5-8	TGTGCCAGCAGCGTGAGACAGGGGGCTCACTATGGCTACACCTTC	CASSVRQGAHYGYTF
TRBJ2-7	.	.	TRBV3-1/TRBV3-2	TGTGCCAGCAGCCCATTAAGGGGGGGACTGACCAAACTGAGCTCCTACGAGCAGTACTTC	CASSPLRGGLTKLSSYEQYF
TRBJ2-4	.	.	TRBV6-2/TRBV6-3	TGTGCCAGCAGTCAGCGACAGGACCTAGCCAAAAACATTCAGTACTTC	CASSQRQDLAKNIQYF
TRBJ2-2	.	.	TRBV10-3	TGTGCCATCAGGCCCGACGGGCGGGGAAACACCGGGGAGCTGTTTTTT	CAIRPDGRGNTGELFF
TRBJ2-1	TRBD1	.	TRBV6-5	TGTGCCACCAACTACAGGGGGGTAAATGAGCAGTTCTTC	CATNYRGVNEQFF
TRBJ2-5	.	few	TRBV28	TGTGCCAGCAGTTTAATATCGGAGACCCAGTACTTC	CASSLISETQYF
TRBJ2-2	TRBD2	.	TRBV29-1	TGCAGCGCCCGACTCCAGGCCAGCGGGATTTTCTGGACCGGGGAGCTGTTTTTT	CSARLQASGIFWTGELFF
TRBJ1-2	TRBD1	.	TRBV5-6	TGTGCCAGCAGCTTCTATGACAGGGAGCCCCCTCTCTATGGCTACACCTTC	CASSFYDREPPLYGYTF
TRBJ1-1	.	.	TRBV5-1	TGCGCCAGCACCCTGGCTCGGGGTCGCTCTGAAGCTTTCTTT	CASTLARGRSEAFF
TRBJ1-2	TRBD1	.	TRBV6-5	TGTGCCAGCAGAATCACAGGGGACTCTAATGGCTACACCTTC	CASRITGDSNGYTF